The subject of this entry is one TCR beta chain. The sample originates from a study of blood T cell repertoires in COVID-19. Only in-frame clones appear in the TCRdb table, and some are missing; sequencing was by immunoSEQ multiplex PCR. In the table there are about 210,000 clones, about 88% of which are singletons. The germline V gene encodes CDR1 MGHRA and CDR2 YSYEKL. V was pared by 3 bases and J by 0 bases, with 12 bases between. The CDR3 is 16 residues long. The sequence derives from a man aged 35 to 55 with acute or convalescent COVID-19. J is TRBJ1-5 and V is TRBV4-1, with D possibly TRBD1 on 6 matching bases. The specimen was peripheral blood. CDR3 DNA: TGCGCCAGCAGCCACACAGGGACATATAGCAATCAGCCCCAGCATTTT. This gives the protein CASSHTGTYSNQPQHF.